This T cell receptor (beta chain) was found in a study of human T cells and chemical hapten exposure. Across the study: TCR yields per sample varied, mainly owing to small pooled library volume differences.

Worth noting for this clonotype: No antigen is known for it.

Germline lookup yields CDR1 MNHEY and CDR2 SVGEGT. With V trimmed by 5 bases and J by 2 bases, 4 bases remained unmatched. This CDR3 contains 14 residues. Time point noted: pre-sensitization, week 0. Treatment denoted: therapeutic diphenylcyclopropenone sensitization with weekly scalp DPC. Patch tests were applied only after blood draws. Every donor had alopecia and was 18 to 70 years old; all were suitable for DPC. Notes on the study in general: PT1 expanded TCR counts and patch test score were linked, and their correlation was positive.

TCRdb reprocessed the RACE reads via MiXCR and lists one record per CDR3 protein. The sample consists of 300,000 to 450,000 distinct CDR3 sequences, around 5.5% of them appearing once. This TCR came from a woman between 18 and 29 years old with alopecia areata. Some clones in this sample may be carry-over from other donors' samples. This chain joins TRBV6-2 or TRBV6-3 and TRBJ2-3; 7 bases match TRBD2. This specimen consisted of whole blood, obtained in connection with sensitization to the hapten diphenylcyclopropenone (DPC). This CDR3 is CASSPLAFTDTQYF. The DNA for the CDR3 is TGTGCCAGCAGTCCACTAGCGTTCACAGATACGCAGTATTTT.